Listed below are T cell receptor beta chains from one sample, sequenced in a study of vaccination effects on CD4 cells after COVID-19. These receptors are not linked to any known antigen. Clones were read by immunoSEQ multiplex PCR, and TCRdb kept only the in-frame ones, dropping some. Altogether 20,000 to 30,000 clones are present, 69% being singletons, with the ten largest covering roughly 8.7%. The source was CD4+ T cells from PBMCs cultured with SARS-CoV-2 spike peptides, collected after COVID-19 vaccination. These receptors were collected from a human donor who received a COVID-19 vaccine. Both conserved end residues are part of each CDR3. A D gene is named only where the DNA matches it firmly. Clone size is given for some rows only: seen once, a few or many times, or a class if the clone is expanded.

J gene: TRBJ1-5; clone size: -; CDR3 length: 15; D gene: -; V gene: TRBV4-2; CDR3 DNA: TGTGCCAGCAGCTACCAAAGGGGATCCAATCAGCCCCAGCATTTT; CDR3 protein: CASSYQRGSNQPQHF
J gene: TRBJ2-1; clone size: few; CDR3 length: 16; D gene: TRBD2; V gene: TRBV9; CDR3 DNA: TGTGCCAGCAGCGCGCGCTCTAGCGGGAGTTTTGATGAGCAGTTCTTC; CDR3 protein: CASSARSSGSFDEQFF
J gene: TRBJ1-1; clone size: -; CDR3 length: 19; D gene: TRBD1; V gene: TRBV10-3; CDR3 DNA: TGTGCCATCAGTGTCGGTTACTTGGGACAGGGCCGTATGAACACTGAAGCTTTCTTT; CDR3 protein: CAISVGYLGQGRMNTEAFF
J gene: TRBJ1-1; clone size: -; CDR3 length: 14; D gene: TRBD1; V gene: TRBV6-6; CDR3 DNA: TGTGCCAGCTTACCCGTACAGGGGTGGACTGAAGCTTTCTTT; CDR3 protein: CASLPVQGWTEAFF
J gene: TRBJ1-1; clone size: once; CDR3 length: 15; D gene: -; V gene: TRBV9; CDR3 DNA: TGTGCCAGCAGCCCGGGAAAGGGAGGGAACACTGAAGCTTTCTTT; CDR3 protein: CASSPGKGGNTEAFF
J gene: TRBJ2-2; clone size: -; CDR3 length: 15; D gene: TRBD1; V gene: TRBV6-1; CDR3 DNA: TGTGCCAGCAGTGAAGGGACAGGGTTAGCCGGGGAGCTGTTTTTT; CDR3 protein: CASSEGTGLAGELFF
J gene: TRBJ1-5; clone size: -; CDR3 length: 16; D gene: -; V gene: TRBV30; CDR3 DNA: TGTGCCTGGAGTTCTCGGGGGGCGTGGAGCAATCAGCCCCAGCATTTT; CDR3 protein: CAWSSRGAWSNQPQHF
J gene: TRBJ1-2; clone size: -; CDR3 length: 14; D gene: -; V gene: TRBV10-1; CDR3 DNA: TGCGCCAGCAGTGCCAGGCAGGTCAACTATGGCTACACCTTC; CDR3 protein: CASSARQVNYGYTF
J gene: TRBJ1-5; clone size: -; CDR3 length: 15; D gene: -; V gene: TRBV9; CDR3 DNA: TGTGCCAGCAGCGTAGGCCCTTCCGGGAATCAGCCCCAGCATTTT; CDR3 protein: CASSVGPSGNQPQHF
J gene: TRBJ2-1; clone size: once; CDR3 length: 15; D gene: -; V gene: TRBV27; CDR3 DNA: TGTGCCAGCAGTTTGGTGGACAAACTAGGGAATGAGCAGTTCTTC; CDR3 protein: CASSLVDKLGNEQFF
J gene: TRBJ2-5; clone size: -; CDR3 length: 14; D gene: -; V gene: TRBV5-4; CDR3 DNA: TGTGCCAGCAGCTTGGATCCCAGCCAAGAGACCCAGTACTTC; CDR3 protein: CASSLDPSQETQYF
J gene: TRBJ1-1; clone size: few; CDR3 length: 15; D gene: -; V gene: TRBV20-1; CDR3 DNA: TGCAGTGCTAGTAGCGCCGGGACGGTAGACACTGAAGCTTTCTTT; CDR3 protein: CSASSAGTVDTEAFF
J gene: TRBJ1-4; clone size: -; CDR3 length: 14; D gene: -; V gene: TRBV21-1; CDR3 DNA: TGTGCCAGCAGCCCGACGGAGGGAAATGAAAAACTGTTTTTT; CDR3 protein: CASSPTEGNEKLFF
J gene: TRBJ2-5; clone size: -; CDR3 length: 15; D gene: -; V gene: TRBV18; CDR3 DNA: TGTGCCAGCTCACCACCGGAGGGGACCCGTTCGACCCAGTACTTC; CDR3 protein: CASSPPEGTRSTQYF
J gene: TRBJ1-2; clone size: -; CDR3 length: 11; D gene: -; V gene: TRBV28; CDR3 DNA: TGTGCCAGCACAGGGTGGGATGGCTACACCTTC; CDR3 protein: CASTGWDGYTF
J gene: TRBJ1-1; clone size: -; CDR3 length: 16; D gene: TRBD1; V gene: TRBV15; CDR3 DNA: TGTGCCACCAGCAGAGATCGGGGACAGGGTAGGGCTGAAGCTTTCTTT; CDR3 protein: CATSRDRGQGRAEAFF
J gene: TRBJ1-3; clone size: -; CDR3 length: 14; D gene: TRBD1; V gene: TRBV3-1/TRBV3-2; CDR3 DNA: TGTGCCAGCAGCGACAGACAGGGTGGAAACACCATATATTTT; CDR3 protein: CASSDRQGGNTIYF
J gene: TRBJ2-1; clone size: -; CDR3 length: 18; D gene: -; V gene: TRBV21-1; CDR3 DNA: TGTGCCAGCAGCCAGAGGGAAGGGGCGAGGGGGGTCTACAATGAGCAGTTCTTC; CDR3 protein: CASSQREGARGVYNEQFF
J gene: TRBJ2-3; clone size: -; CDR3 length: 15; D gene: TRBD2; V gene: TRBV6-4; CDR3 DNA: TGTGCCAGCAGTGTGACTAGCGGGGGCACAGATACGCAGTATTTT; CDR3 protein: CASSVTSGGTDTQYF
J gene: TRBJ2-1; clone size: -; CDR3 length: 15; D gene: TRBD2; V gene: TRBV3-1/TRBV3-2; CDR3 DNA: TGTGCCAGCAGCCAAGTAGCGGGAGGCTACAATGAGCAGTTCTTC; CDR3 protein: CASSQVAGGYNEQFF
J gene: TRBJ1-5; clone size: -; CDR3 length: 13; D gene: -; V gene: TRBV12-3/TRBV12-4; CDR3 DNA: TGTGCCAGCAGGGGGTCTGGAGCTCAGCCCCAGCATTTT; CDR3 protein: CASRGSGAQPQHF
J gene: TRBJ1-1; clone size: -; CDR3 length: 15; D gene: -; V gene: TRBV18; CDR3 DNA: TGTGCCAGCTCACCACGTGAGGGCTGGAGCACTGAAGCTTTCTTT; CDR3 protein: CASSPREGWSTEAFF
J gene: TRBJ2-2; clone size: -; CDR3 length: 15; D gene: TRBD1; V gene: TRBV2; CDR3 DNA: TGTGCCAACACACAGGGGGCGTCGAACACCGGGGAGCTGTTTTTT; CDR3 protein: CANTQGASNTGELFF
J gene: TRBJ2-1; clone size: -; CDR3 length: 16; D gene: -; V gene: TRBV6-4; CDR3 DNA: TGTGCCAGCAGTGCCAAAAGTACAGGGTCGGGCAATGAGCAGTTCTTC; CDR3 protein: CASSAKSTGSGNEQFF
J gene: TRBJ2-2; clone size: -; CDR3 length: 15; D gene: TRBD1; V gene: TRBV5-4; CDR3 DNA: TGTGCCAGCAGTTACCGGGACAGGGGGCCCGGGGAGCTGTTTTTT; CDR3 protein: CASSYRDRGPGELFF
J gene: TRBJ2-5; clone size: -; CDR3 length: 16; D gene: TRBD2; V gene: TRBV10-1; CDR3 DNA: TGCGCCAGCAGTGAGTCACTAGCGGGAGCTCAAGAGACCCAGTACTTC; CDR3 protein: CASSESLAGAQETQYF
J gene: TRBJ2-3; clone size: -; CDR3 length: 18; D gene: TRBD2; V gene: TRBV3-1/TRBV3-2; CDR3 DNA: TGTGCCAGCAGCCAGGATCCTAGGGGCGGGGGATGGACAGATACGCAGTATTTT; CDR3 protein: CASSQDPRGGGWTDTQYF
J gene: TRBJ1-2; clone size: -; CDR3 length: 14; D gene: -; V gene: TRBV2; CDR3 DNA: TGTGCCAGCAGTGTCCAGGGGCTAATTTATGGCTACACCTTC; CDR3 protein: CASSVQGLIYGYTF
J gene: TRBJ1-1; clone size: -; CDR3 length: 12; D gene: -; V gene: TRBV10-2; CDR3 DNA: TGCGCCAGCAGATACCAGAACACTGAAGCTTTCTTT; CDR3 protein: CASRYQNTEAFF
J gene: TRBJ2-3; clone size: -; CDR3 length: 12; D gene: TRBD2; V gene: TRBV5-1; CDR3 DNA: TGCGCCAGCGGGGGGGGATCAGATACGCAGTATTTT; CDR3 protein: CASGGGSDTQYF
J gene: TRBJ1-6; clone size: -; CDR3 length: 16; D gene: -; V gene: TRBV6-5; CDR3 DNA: TGTGCCAGCAGTTACCACACGGGACGGGAAAATTCACCCCTCCACTTT; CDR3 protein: CASSYHTGRENSPLHF
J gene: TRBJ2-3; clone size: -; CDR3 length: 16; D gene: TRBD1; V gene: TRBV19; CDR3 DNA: TGTGCCAGTAGTACGGGGACAGGGCGAGTTACAGATACGCAGTATTTT; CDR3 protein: CASSTGTGRVTDTQYF
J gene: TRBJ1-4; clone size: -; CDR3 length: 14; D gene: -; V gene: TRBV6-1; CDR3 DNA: TGTGCCAGCAGTGAACGCAGGGATGGTGAAAAACTGTTTTTT; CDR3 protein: CASSERRDGEKLFF
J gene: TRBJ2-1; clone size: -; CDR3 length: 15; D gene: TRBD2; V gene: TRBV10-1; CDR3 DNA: TGCGCCAGCATGCCTGGGACTAGCGGGACAAATGAGCAGTTCTTC; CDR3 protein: CASMPGTSGTNEQFF
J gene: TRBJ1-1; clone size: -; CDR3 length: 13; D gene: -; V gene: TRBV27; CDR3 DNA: TGTGCCAGCAGTTTCGAGGGACTCACTGAAGCTTTCTTT; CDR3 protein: CASSFEGLTEAFF
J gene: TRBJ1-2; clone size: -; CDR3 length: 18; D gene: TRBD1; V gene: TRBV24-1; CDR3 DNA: TGTGCCACCAGTGGTGCCTCTGGGACAGAAACAAAAGGCCATGGCTACACCTTC; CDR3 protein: CATSGASGTETKGHGYTF
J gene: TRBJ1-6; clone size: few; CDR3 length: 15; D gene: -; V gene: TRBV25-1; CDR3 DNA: TGTGCCAGCAGTGAACCAGTCTCCTATAATTCACCCCTCCACTTT; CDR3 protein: CASSEPVSYNSPLHF
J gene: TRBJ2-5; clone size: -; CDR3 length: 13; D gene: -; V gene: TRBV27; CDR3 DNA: TGTGCCAGCAGTCCTCGGATGGGGGAGACCCAGTACTTC; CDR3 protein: CASSPRMGETQYF
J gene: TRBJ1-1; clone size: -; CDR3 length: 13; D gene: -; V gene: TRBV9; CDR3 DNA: TGTGCCAGCAGCGTAGGTAGGAACACTGAAGCTTTCTTT; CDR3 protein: CASSVGRNTEAFF
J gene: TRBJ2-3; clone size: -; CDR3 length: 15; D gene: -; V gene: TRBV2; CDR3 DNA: TGTGCCAGCAGTGCAGTCGGACTTACCACAGATACGCAGTATTTT; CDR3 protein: CASSAVGLTTDTQYF
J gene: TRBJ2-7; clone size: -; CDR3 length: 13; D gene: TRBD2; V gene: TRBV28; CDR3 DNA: TGTGCCAGCAGGACCCCAAGCGGGGCCGAGCAGTACTTC; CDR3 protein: CASRTPSGAEQYF
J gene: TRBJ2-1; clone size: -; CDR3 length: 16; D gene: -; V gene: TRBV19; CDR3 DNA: TGTGCCAGTAGTTTACTAGGGGATCCAGAAAACAATGAGCAGTTCTTC; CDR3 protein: CASSLLGDPENNEQFF
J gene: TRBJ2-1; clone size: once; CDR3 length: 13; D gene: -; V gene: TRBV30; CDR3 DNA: TGTGCCTGGATACGGGGGAACTACAATGAGCAGTTCTTC; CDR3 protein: CAWIRGNYNEQFF